The 18 T cell receptor beta chains given below trace back to one sample, sequenced in a study of vaccination effects on CD4 cells after COVID-19. Their antigen targets remain unknown. The table came from immunoSEQ multiplex PCR; TCRdb's copy has only in-frame clones and leaves some out. Of under 65,000 clones in the sample, more than 65% are singletons; the top ten hold roughly 6%. Before any sequencing was done, the ViraFEST assay used viral peptide pools to expand antigen-specific CD4+ T cells. Culture lasted about ten days before CD4+ T cell isolation. The person's infection with SARS-CoV-2, confirmed by PCR, took place between March and December 2020. Source: CD4+ T cells from PBMCs cultured with HIV peptides, taken before COVID-19 vaccination. Subset denoted: HIV-1 Nef peptide pool negative control/reference culture. The receptors were gathered from a human donor who had a prior SARS-CoV-2 infection.

The chain carries TRBV6-2 or TRBV6-3 and TRBJ1-4; D may be TRBD1 (5 bases). V shed 2 bases and J shed 4 bases, with 11 bases lying between them. The CDR3 has 15 residues. CDR1 and CDR2 (germline): MNHEY, SVGEGT. CDR3 nucleotides: TGTGCCAGCAGTTACCGGGGCTTGGGTAATGAAAAACTGTTTTTT. It encodes CASSYRGLGNEKLFF.

The V gene is TRBV20-1, the J gene TRBJ2-1, with D perhaps TRBD2 (6 bases). Germline V gene sequence: CDR1 DFQATT, CDR2 SNEGSKA (reference sequence). The CDR3 has 11 amino acids. Trimming cost V 2 bases and J 10 bases, with 9 bases left between them. CDR3 nucleotides: TGCAGTGCTAGATTCCTAGCGGAGCAGTTCTTC. Translated, it gives CSARFLAEQFF.

The V call is TRBV19, the J call TRBJ2-1; D gene ambiguous. Germline CDR1 LNHDA, CDR2 SQIVND (reference sequence). Trimming cost V 3 bases and J 0 bases, with 9 bases left between them. There are 15 residues in the CDR3. CDR3 coding DNA: TGTGCCAGTAGTATCAGCGCTAGCTCCTACAATGAGCAGTTCTTC. Translated: CASSISASSYNEQFF. Based on the CDR3 plus reference TRBV19 and TRBJ2-1, the full variable domain is DGGITQSPKYLFRKEGQNVTLSCEQNLNHDAMYWYRQDPGQGLRLIYYSQIVNDFQKGDIAEGYSVSREKKESFPLTVTSAQKNPTAFYLCASSISASSYNEQFFGPGTRLTVL.

The rearrangement joins TRBV7-3 to TRBJ2-2, with D possibly being TRBD2 (7 bases). V was cut by 3 bases and J by 5 bases, with 13 bases left in between. The germline V gene encodes CDR1 SGHTA and CDR2 FQGTGA. The CDR3 covers 15 residues. CDR3 loop: CASSFGGAGTGELFF. The CDR3 DNA sequence: TGTGCCAGCAGCTTTGGGGGGGCCGGGACCGGGGAGCTGTTTTTT.

This rearrangement joins TRBV6-2 or TRBV6-3 to TRBJ2-7; possibly TRBD2 for D (5 bases). The germline V gene has CDR1 MNHEY and CDR2 SVGEGT. The CDR3 runs 14 residues. Between the trimmed V and J ends, which lost 2 bases and 0 bases, there was a span of 8 bases. CDR3 amino acids: CASSYADYSYEQYF. DNA of the CDR3: TGTGCCAGCAGTTACGCCGACTACTCCTACGAGCAGTACTTC.

Only one count was recorded for this clone. The chain joins TRBV3-1 (or the pseudogene TRBV3-2) to TRBJ2-1, with 11 bases matching TRBD2. The CDR3 sequence is 16 residues long. Trimming took 7 bases from V and 4 from J; bases not matched to a gene: 9. Germline CDR1 is LGHDT and CDR2 is YNNKEL (reference sequence). The CDR3 region is CASTSRTSGRYNEQFF. As DNA, the CDR3 is TGTGCCAGCACCTCAAGGACTAGCGGGCGATACAATGAGCAGTTCTTC.

V usage is TRBV6-5 and J usage is TRBJ2-3; tentatively, D is TRBD2 (5 bases). This CDR3 has 14 residues. From germline, CDR1 is MNHEY and CDR2 SVGAGI. Deletions cut 6 bases from V and 2 bases from J, with 12 bases between. The CDR3 sequence: CASSLLDITDTQYF. CDR3 sequence (DNA): TGTGCCAGCAGCCTACTAGATATCACAGATACGCAGTATTTT.

Only one count was recorded for this clone. J is TRBJ2-3 and V is TRBV5-5; D unresolved. V shed 4 bases and J shed 6 bases, with 12 bases lying between them. This CDR3 comprises 13 residues. Germline V lookup: CDR1 SGHKS, CDR2 YYEKEE (reference sequence). This CDR3 reads CASSRPGGDTQYF. CDR3 nucleotide sequence: TGTGCCAGCAGCCGACCGGGTGGGGATACGCAGTATTTT.

This chain links TRBV18 with TRBJ1-5, with no clear D. The length of the CDR3 is 13 residues. Germline loops: CDR1 KGHSH, CDR2 LQKENI. The germline V and J ends were trimmed by 5 bases and 0 bases, with 5 bases remaining between them. This CDR3 reads CASSKDSNQPQHF. CDR3 DNA: TGTGCCAGCTCAAAAGATAGCAATCAGCCCCAGCATTTT.

This clone appeared a single time. V and J are TRBV7-2 and TRBJ2-1, with no clear D. V was pared by 1 base and J by 4 bases, with 14 bases between. Per the germline V gene, CDR1 is SGHTA and CDR2 is FQGNSA. The CDR3 contains 16 residues. CDR3 protein: CASSLGGASLYNEQFF. CDR3 coding DNA: TGTGCCAGCAGCTTAGGCGGCGCTTCCCTATACAATGAGCAGTTCTTC.

This clone appeared a single time. V and J are TRBV5-1 and TRBJ2-3; D remains unclear. Germline CDR1 SGHRS, CDR2 YFSETQ. V lost 0 bases and J 4 bases, leaving 3 bases between the germline ends. The CDR3 covers 12 residues. The CDR3 DNA is TGCGCCAGCAGCTTGGAGTCAGATACGCAGTATTTT. Translation gives CASSLESDTQYF.

The genes are TRBV7-3 and TRBJ1-6, with TRBD1 matching 9 bases. The CDR3 length is 16 residues. Germline V gives CDR1 SGHTA, CDR2 FQGTGA. V shed 8 bases, J shed 9 bases, and the junction held 14 bases outside the gene matches. CDR3 region: CASPLQGALGTSPLHF. The CDR3 nucleotides read TGTGCCAGCCCCTTACAGGGGGCTCTGGGTACTTCACCCCTCCACTTT.

This rearrangement joins TRBV2 to TRBJ2-5, with TRBD2 matching 11 bases. The J segment lost 2 bases and the V segment lost 5 bases, leaving 4 bases of the junction unmatched. The germline V gene has CDR1 SNHLY and CDR2 FYNNEI. The CDR3 runs to 15 residues. CDR3 sequence reads: CASSQTSGEQETQYF. The CDR3 region has the DNA TGTGCCAGCAGTCAGACTAGCGGGGAACAAGAGACCCAGTACTTC.

This clone was observed a few times. This chain joins TRBV18 and TRBJ2-3, with 8 nucleotides matching TRBD2. Looked up from germline, CDR1 is KGHSH and CDR2 is LQKENI. This CDR3 is 14 amino acids long. V trimming: 6 bases; J trimming: 1 base; junction bases outside the gene matches: 3. CDR3 DNA: TGTGCCAGCTCCCCGGGACTAGGCACAGATACGCAGTATTTT. It codes for CASSPGLGTDTQYF.

V usage is TRBV5-6 and J usage is TRBJ2-2; D is tentatively TRBD1 or TRBD2 (6 bases each). The V and J ends lost 2 bases and 7 bases respectively, with 12 bases between them. This CDR3 has 14 residues. Looked up from germline, CDR1 is SGHDT and CDR2 is YYEEEE. The CDR3 nucleotides read TGTGCCAGCAGCTTAGGGGGGACCGGCGGGGAGCTGTTTTTT. Amino acids: CASSLGGTGGELFF.

The chain combines TRBV7-2 with TRBJ2-1; maybe TRBD2 (6 bases). The CDR3 covers 16 residues. Trimming removed 1 base from V and 9 bases from J, with 19 bases in between. Looked up from germline, CDR1 is SGHTA and CDR2 is FQGNSA. This chain's CDR3 is CASSLDGGKLGSEQFF. DNA for the CDR3: TGTGCCAGCAGCTTAGATGGCGGGAAACTTGGTAGTGAGCAGTTCTTC. Drawing the rest from reference TRBV7-2 and TRBJ2-1, the complete variable domain is GAGVSQSPSNKVTEKGKDVELRCDPISGHTALYWYRQSLGQGLEFLIYFQGNSAPDKSGLPSDRFSAERTGGSVSTLTIQRTQQEDSAVYLCASSLDGGKLGSEQFFGPGTRLTVL.

This chain joins TRBV7-9 and TRBJ1-3, with a tentative D call TRBD1 (5 bases). CDR3 length equals 14 residues. CDR1 is SEHNR and CDR2 is FQNEAQ in the germline V gene (reference sequence). Trimming took off 10 bases at V and 0 bases at J, with 13 bases between the two ends. In DNA, the CDR3 is TGTGCCACCGAGGGGCACCGCTCTGGAAACACCATATATTTT. Amino acids: CATEGHRSGNTIYF.

The CDR3 DNA reads TGTGCCACCGGGACAGCGGTCTATGGCTACACCTTC. Translated: CATGTAVYGYTF. The V gene is TRBV6-5, the J gene TRBJ1-2; 7 bases are a match to TRBD1. V lost 10 bases to trimming and J lost 4 bases; unmatched junction nucleotides: 6. Germline values: CDR1 MNHEY, CDR2 SVGAGI. The CDR3 totals 12 residues.